The source of this T cell receptor beta chain is a study of T cells after yellow fever vaccination. Study in general: Fractions of limited cellularity were prepared by means of SMART-Seq v4 Ultra Low Input.

As concerns this clonotype: The antigen is unknown.

Trimming pared 2 bases from V and 6 bases from J, leaving 7 bases between. The germline V gene has CDR1 SQVTM and CDR2 ANQGSEA. The CDR3 runs 12 residues. Study-level findings and limits: On re-exposure, the response was weaker but peaked faster, at day 5 versus 15. Most primary-vaccination clones reappeared after the booster (approximately 95% CD4, roughly 88% CD8).

Production of TCR cDNA was by 5'RACE template switching, which also added a universal primer site and UMIs. In TCRdb, the 5' RACE reads were re-called with MiXCR into one record per CDR3 protein. The sample consists of 600,000 to 750,000 distinct CDR3 sequences, 9% to 15% of them appearing once. The TCR originated in a man aged 25-40 years who received the YFV17D yellow fever vaccine. This chain uses TRBV29-1 with TRBJ2-2; D is uncertain. The sequences come from PBMCs, collected on the day of the yellow fever booster vaccination. CDR3 in amino acids: CSVEQVAGELFF. The DNA of the CDR3 is TGCAGCGTTGAACAGGTGGCCGGGGAGCTGTTTTTT.